This T cell receptor beta chain was identified during a study of cytomegalovirus exposure and HLA in healthy donors. The V gene's germline CDR1 is SGHRS and CDR2 YFSETQ. Unmatched junction bases numbered 6, after V lost 5 bases and J lost 0 bases. The CDR3 totals 15 residues. A word on this clone: Its antigen is undetermined.

Though probably carrying unrecorded immune exposures, donors were nominally healthy at sampling. PCR employed 60 Vbeta and 13 Jbeta primers. The protocol was immunoSEQ multiplex PCR, while the TCRdb copy is restricted to in-frame clones and leaves out a portion. The sample holds around 190,000 clones; about 80% are singletons and the top ten take 2.5% to 3.5%. Study-level findings and limits: Reported performance of the classifier showed diagnosis of cytomegalovirus status with high specificity and sensitivity. With later analysis, a missense DCLRE1C variant became linked to TCR beta V- and J-gene trimming. By HLA locus, TCR association rates varied in a later analysis, with DRB1 showing the most and HLA-C the fewest.

The sample comprised PBMCs. This rearrangement joins TRBV5-1 to TRBJ2-7, with 9 positions matching TRBD2. The TCR sequence derives from a woman aged 25 to 45 in good health and CMV-seronegative. CDR3: CASRFSGGPSYEQYF. For the CDR3, the DNA is TGCGCCAGCAGATTTAGCGGGGGTCCCTCCTACGAGCAGTACTTC.